Below are 12 T cell receptor beta chains sequenced from a single sample in a study of T-cell reconstitution after alpha-beta-depleted transplantation in children. As it was prepared, the TCRbeta library received unique molecular identifiers. TCRdb used MiXCR to reprocess the PCR reads, holding one entry per CDR3 protein. The profile shows approximately 520,000 distinct CDR3 sequences, 9.5% to 12% of them singletons. The sample in question was PBMCs, mostly from graft donor cells, obtained 180 days after TCRalphabeta/CD19-depleted stem cell transplant. These receptors were obtained from a female patient aged 2-15 years who had a stem cell transplant for aplastic anemia, so the T cells may come from the graft donor.

This chain links TRBV9 with TRBJ1-5; the D gene is possibly TRBD1 (6 bases). Germline CDR1 SGDLS, CDR2 YYNGEE. V was clipped by 4 bases and J by 5 bases, with 10 bases between them. This CDR3 region has 13 residues. The CDR3 spells CASSPQGHQPQHF. In nucleotides, the CDR3 is TGTGCCAGCAGCCCACAGGGCCATCAGCCCCAGCATTTT.

The table lists this clonotype with a few counts. This rearrangement joins TRBV14 to TRBJ2-2; no clear D. Germline V lookup: CDR1 SGHDN, CDR2 FVKESK. With 0 bases removed from V and 2 bases from J, the gap between germline ends came to 4 bases. The CDR3 sequence is 14 residues long. The CDR3 reads CASSQDHNTGELFF. CDR3 nucleotide sequence: TGTGCCAGCAGCCAAGACCACAACACCGGGGAGCTGTTTTTT. Looking up the rest from reference TRBV14 and TRBJ2-2 gives the full variable domain: EAGVTQFPSHSVIEKGQTVTLRCDPISGHDNLYWYRRVMGKEIKFLLHFVKESKQDESGMPNNRFLAERTGGTYSTLKVQPAELEDSGVYFCASSQDHNTGELFFGEGSRLTVL.

The rearrangement joins TRBV7-2 to TRBJ2-7, with D tentatively TRBD1 (5 bases). Germline assignment: CDR1 SGHTA and CDR2 FQGNSA. The V and J ends lost 3 bases and 6 bases respectively, with 12 bases between them. The CDR3 is 13 amino acids. The DNA of the CDR3 is TGTGCCAGCAGCTTTGATTTGGGGCGCGAGCAGTACTTC. It yields the protein CASSFDLGREQYF. The full variable domain, rest sourced from reference TRBV7-2 and TRBJ2-7, is GAGVSQSPSNKVTEKGKDVELRCDPISGHTALYWYRQSLGQGLEFLIYFQGNSAPDKSGLPSDRFSAERTGGSVSTLTIQRTQQEDSAVYLCASSFDLGREQYFGPGTRLTVT.

The V gene is TRBV27, the J gene TRBJ1-5; D not resolved. V gave up 6 bases and J gave up 0 bases, with 9 bases separating them. From germline, CDR1 is MNHEY and CDR2 SMNVEV (reference sequence). The CDR3 sequence is 14 residues long. The CDR3 is CASRSMNSNQPQHF. CDR3 nucleotides: TGTGCCAGCAGATCCATGAATAGCAATCAGCCCCAGCATTTT.

This sequence joins TRBV5-1 and TRBJ2-1; D is uncertain. CDR3 length equals 17 residues. In germline, CDR1 is SGHRS, CDR2 YFSETQ. V lost 2 bases to trimming and J lost 6 bases, with 21 bases between them. In nucleotides, the CDR3 is TGCGCCAGCAGCTTACCTCAAGGGTTGGGTATCGGCAATGAGCAGTTCTTC. Translation gives CASSLPQGLGIGNEQFF.

This clonotype was picked up many times. Its ends do not fully match the called genes, so a read error is possible. The chain employs TRBV5-1 and TRBJ2-7; 8 bases map to TRBD1. There are 14 residues in the CDR3. Germline CDR1 reads SGHRS; CDR2 reads YFSETQ. CDR3 DNA sequence: TGTGCCAGCAGCTTAGACAGGGGAGGCTACGAGCAGTACTTC. Its protein product is CASSLDRGGYEQYF.

The chain uses TRBV5-1 and TRBJ2-1, with 12 bases aligning to TRBD2. The germline V gene has CDR1 SGHRS and CDR2 YFSETQ. This CDR3 has 18 amino acids. Germline trimming cut 3 bases from V and 0 bases from J; bases unmatched to any gene: 7. The CDR3 nucleotides are TGCGCCAGCAGCTCACGGACTAGCGGGGTTAGCTCCTACAATGAGCAGTTCTTC. Its protein product is CASSSRTSGVSSYNEQFF.

In its sample, this clonotype was seen a few times. The chain recombines TRBV3-1 with TRBJ2-5; 7 nucleotides agree with TRBD2. With V trimmed by 1 base and J by 1 base, 6 bases remained unmatched. This CDR3 region has 16 residues. CDR1 and CDR2 from the germline V gene are LGHDT and YNNKEL (reference sequence). The CDR3 DNA reads as TGTGCCAGCAGCCAAGTTGCGGGGGTTTTCCAAGAGACCCAGTACTTC. It translates to CASSQVAGVFQETQYF.

The chain uses TRBV29-1 and TRBJ2-1, with a weak D call TRBD1 (5 bases). The ends were cut back, 7 bases at V and 5 bases at J, with 9 bases in the middle. The CDR3 has 11 amino acids. Germline CDR1 is SQVTM and CDR2 is ANQGSEA. For the CDR3, the DNA is TGCAGCGCCGCGGACAACAATGAGCAGTTCTTC. Residues: CSAADNNEQFF.

In its sample, this clonotype was seen many times. J is TRBJ2-4 and V is TRBV10-3, with 14 bases identical to TRBD2. V lost 5 bases and J lost 7; bases outside the gene matches: 10. This CDR3 is built from 17 residues. Germline CDR1 and CDR2: ENHRY and SYGVKD. DNA for the CDR3: TGTGCCATCAGTACGGGACTAGCGGGAGCTGTGGGTAACATTCAGTACTTC. It yields the protein CAISTGLAGAVGNIQYF.

This clonotype was picked up a small number of times. This chain joins TRBV5-4 and TRBJ2-6; either TRBD1 or TRBD2 may supply D (5 bases each). Deletions cut 2 bases from V and 2 bases from J, with 23 bases between. CDR3 length: 20 residues. Germline lookup yields CDR1 SGHNT and CDR2 YYREEE (reference sequence). CDR3 loop: CASSLLEAAYARAGANVLTF. The CDR3 DNA is TGTGCCAGCAGCTTACTGGAAGCGGCCTATGCCAGGGCTGGGGCCAACGTCCTGACTTTC.

The V and J genes are TRBV9 and TRBJ2-2; D gene unclear. This CDR3 comprises 13 residues. The germline V gene has CDR1 SGDLS and CDR2 YYNGEE. With 6 bases removed from V and 2 bases from J, the gap between germline ends came to 8 bases. The CDR3 region has the DNA TGTGCCAGCAAGCAGTTCAACACCGGGGAGCTGTTTTTT. It specifies CASKQFNTGELFF.